Shown below are 15 T cell receptor beta chains from a single sample sequenced in a study of regulatory T cells in long-lasting Graves disease. Assembly of TCR beta libraries relied on iRepertoire HTBI primers together with Arm-PCR of CDR3 regions. TCRdb analysed the multiplex PCR reads with MiXCR anew, one entry per CDR3 protein. The profile shows under 500,000 distinct CDR3 sequences, about 16% of them singletons. The time point here: newly diagnosed GD, antithyroid drugs for less than 3 months. Scientists built the TCR library using RNA that was extracted from PBMCs. In addition, the sample was reused for a study of T cells in Graves' hyperthyroidism and ophthalmopathy.

Sequencing was performed on peripheral blood mononuclear cells (PBMCs), taken at new diagnosis, from a patient treated with antithyroid drugs. Receptors originate from a woman aged 30 to 39 with Graves disease.

The sample holds a few counts of this clonotype. The CDR3 DNA sequence: TGTGCCAGCAGTTTACTGCAGGGCGCCCGCTCCTATAATTCACCCCTCCACTTT. It codes for CASSLLQGARSYNSPLHF. This chain uses TRBV28 with TRBJ1-6; a weak D match, TRBD1 (5 bases). CDR1 and CDR2 (germline): MDHEN, SYDVKM. The ends were cut back, 2 bases at V and 0 bases at J, with 14 bases in the middle. This CDR3 has 18 amino acids.

There are many counts of this clonotype. This chain joins TRBV7-9 and TRBJ1-1; TRBD1 is a possible D gene (5 bases). CDR3 length equals 15 residues. V gave up 3 bases and J gave up 3 bases, with 14 bases separating them. Looked up from germline, CDR1 is SEHNR and CDR2 is FQNEAQ (reference sequence). Here the CDR3 DNA reads TGTGCCAGCAGCTTTAAGGGTTGGGGCGACACTGAAGCTTTCTTT. Translated: CASSFKGWGDTEAFF.

This clonotype has a handful of counts. This sequence joins TRBV19 and TRBJ2-5, with 12 nucleotides matching TRBD2. The CDR3 has 14 amino acids. The V gene's germline CDR1 is LNHDA and CDR2 SQIVND (reference sequence). The V segment lost 9 bases and the J segment 2 bases; nucleotides outside the gene matches: 4. The CDR3 nucleotides are TGTGCCAGCCGGACTAGCGGGACTCAAGAGACCCAGTACTTC. Translating gives CASRTSGTQETQYF.

For this clonotype: A much larger clone lies one base from this, so it may be a read error. The J gene is TRBJ2-1, the V gene TRBV20-1; a weak D match, TRBD2 (5 bases). CDR1 and CDR2 (germline): DFQATT, SNEGSKA (reference sequence). This CDR3 region has 13 residues. The CDR3 DNA reads as TGCAGTGCCTGGGATCGGCCCGGGAATGACCAGTTCTTC. Amino acid sequence: CSAWDRPGNDQFF.

This clonotype was picked up a small number of times. V and J are TRBV6-2 or TRBV6-3 and TRBJ2-5; D is uncertain. The CDR3 sequence is 16 residues long. Germline lookup yields CDR1 MNHEY and CDR2 SVGEGT. The V end lost 7 bases, the J end lost 0 bases, and 18 bases lay between the germline ends. The CDR3 DNA reads TGTGCCAGCAAGGCAGGTTTGGTGGTTTACCAAGAGACCCAGTACTTC. Translating gives CASKAGLVVYQETQYF.

This clonotype was observed many times. V is TRBV7-9 and J is TRBJ1-1; D is unresolved. Trimming removed 1 base at V and 0 bases at J, with 6 bases between. The V gene's germline CDR1 is SEHNR and CDR2 FQNEAQ (reference sequence). This CDR3 comprises 14 residues. The CDR3 is CASSLGAVNTEAFF. The CDR3 DNA is TGTGCCAGCAGCTTAGGGGCTGTGAACACTGAAGCTTTCTTT.

The table lists this clonotype with a few counts. V and J are TRBV10-3 and TRBJ2-1; D unresolved. The CDR3 covers 13 residues. Germline loops: CDR1 ENHRY, CDR2 SYGVKD. Trimming stripped 10 bases from V and 4 bases from J, with 14 bases between. The CDR3, as DNA: TGTGCCAACAAGGCCCCCGGGTACAATGAGCAGTTCTTC. This codes for CANKAPGYNEQFF.

This clonotype was recorded at least ten times. The rearrangement links TRBV27 to TRBJ1-1; 10 bases agree with TRBD1. This CDR3 contains 15 residues. V lost 2 bases to trimming and J lost 4 bases; unmatched junction nucleotides: 4. Germline V lookup: CDR1 MNHEY, CDR2 SMNVEV (reference sequence). The CDR3 region has the DNA TGTGCCAGCAGTTTAGCGGGACAGGGGTCCACTGAAGCTTTCTTT. Protein product: CASSLAGQGSTEAFF.

This clonotype was seen many times. The chain uses TRBV28 and TRBJ2-3; 8 nucleotides align to TRBD2. The CDR3 length is 14 residues. The germline V gene has CDR1 MDHEN and CDR2 SYDVKM. J lost 4 bases, V lost 4 bases, and 4 bases had no gene match. CDR3 sequence reads: CASSSGLVPDTQYF. Written as DNA, the CDR3 is TGTGCCAGCAGTTCGGGACTAGTTCCAGATACGCAGTATTTT.

The chain carries TRBV11-3 and TRBJ2-1, with 10 bases matching TRBD1. This CDR3 has 15 amino acids. The V gene's germline CDR1 is SGHNT and CDR2 YENEEA. V lost 5 bases and J lost 8; bases outside the gene matches: 9. The CDR3 loop reads CASSIGQGEVDEQFF. The CDR3 nucleotides are TGTGCCAGCAGCATTGGACAGGGGGAGGTTGATGAGCAGTTCTTC.

This clonotype was detected many times. The gene calls are TRBV3-1 and TRBJ2-3, with 7 bases aligning to TRBD2. The CDR3 loop spans 17 amino acids. Germline V gene lookup returns CDR1 LGHDT and CDR2 YNNKEL (reference sequence). J lost 4 bases, V lost 0 bases, and 10 bases had no gene match. In DNA form, the CDR3 reads TGTGCCAGCAGCCAAGAAACCGGGACTACTAGACCAGATACGCAGTATTTT. This translates into CASSQETGTTRPDTQYF.

Ten or more counts support this clonotype. The V call is TRBV28, the J call TRBJ2-2; no definite D call. The ends were cut back, 8 bases at V and 1 base at J, with 8 bases in the middle. CDR3 length equals 13 residues. The V gene's germline CDR1 is MDHEN and CDR2 SYDVKM. The CDR3 DNA follows: TGTGCCAGCGACGCCAGGAACACCGGGGAGCTGTTTTTT. Residues: CASDARNTGELFF. Looking up the rest from reference TRBV28 and TRBJ2-2 gives the full variable domain: DVKVTQSSRYLVKRTGEKVFLECVQDMDHENMFWYRQDPGLGLRLIYFSYDVKMKEKGDIPEGYSVSREKKERFSLILESASTNQTSMYLCASDARNTGELFFGEGSRLTVL.

At least ten counts were recorded for this clonotype. The rearrangement links TRBV7-2 to TRBJ2-1, with 10 nucleotides matching TRBD2. Germline CDR1 is SGHTA and CDR2 is FQGNSA. V lost 5 bases to trimming and J lost 6 bases; unmatched junction nucleotides: 10. The CDR3 is 16 residues long. CDR3 amino acids: CASSPPGLAELNEQFF. The CDR3 coding sequence is TGTGCCAGCAGCCCTCCTGGACTAGCGGAGCTCAATGAGCAGTTCTTC.

Ten or more counts support this clonotype. The chain recombines TRBV7-2 with TRBJ2-7; 11 positions agree with TRBD1. This CDR3 contains 18 residues. The V segment lost 4 bases and the J segment 0 bases; nucleotides outside the gene matches: 11. The germline gives CDR1 SGHTA, CDR2 FQGNSA. The DNA of the CDR3 is TGTGCCAGCAGCTACGGTGGGGACAGGGGGTTCGTCTCCTACGAGCAGTACTTC. Translating it yields CASSYGGDRGFVSYEQYF.

This clonotype was seen ten or more times. The genes are TRBV29-1 and TRBJ2-1; TRBD2 matches 11 bases. The junction had 22 bases not matched to a gene; V was cut back by 1 base and J by 2 bases. This CDR3 has 22 residues. Germline CDR1 SQVTM, CDR2 ANQGSEA. CDR3 DNA: TGCAGCGTTGAAGCCCTAGAAGGCAGGGAGGCTAGCGGGAGGAAGCCCTACAATGAGCAGTTCTTC. As protein: CSVEALEGREASGRKPYNEQFF.